The present TCR beta chain was sequenced within a study of T-cell memory formation after mild COVID-19. General observations from the study: Pre-infection memory carried some responding clones, suggesting that cross-reactive memory joined.

The germline gives CDR1 MNHEY, CDR2 SVGAGI. The CDR3 consists of 14 residues. Trimming shortened V by 4 bases and J by 3 bases, and 12 bases separated the two germline ends. 5'RACE primed from the constant segment yielded TCR alpha and TCR beta cDNA libraries bearing sample barcodes and UMIs. Via MiXCR, TCRdb re-called the 5' RACE reads, giving one row per CDR3 protein. The sample comprises 470,000 or so distinct CDR3 sequences, about 20% of which are singletons, and 7.5% to 10% rests with the top ten. This clonotype was observed a handful of times. Its antigen is not identified. V gene TRBV6-5 combines with J gene TRBJ1-1, with unresolved D. Material: PBMCs or a T cell subset sorted from them (not recorded which). The sequence was obtained from an adult woman who had mild COVID-19 (a few samples of this study predate the infection). Cell type and time point are not known. The chain's CDR3 is CASSSSASHTEAFF. CDR3 DNA: TGTGCCAGCAGTTCATCAGCGTCCCACACTGAAGCTTTCTTT.